This TCR beta chain originates from a study of blood T cells in healthy people across ages. This clonotype was seen more than once but under ten times. The CDR3 totals 15 residues. V lost 5 bases and J lost 2; bases outside the gene matches: 5. Sample-barcoded 5' priming and a J-beta primer mix drove a second PCR of about 6 to 11 cycles. TCRdb fed the 5' RACE reads into MiXCR, producing one record per CDR3 protein. The sample carries more than 700,000 distinct CDR3 sequences, around half recorded once. Sequencing used blood. The rearrangement uses TRBV12-3 or TRBV12-4 and TRBJ2-3, with 9 nucleotides matching TRBD1. The clonotype comes from a man older than 75 in good health. CDR3 protein: CASSPRTGDTDTQYF. The CDR3 region has the DNA TGTGCCAGCAGTCCCAGGACAGGGGACACAGATACGCAGTATTTT.